This record concerns one T cell receptor beta chain sequence. Its antigen is unidentified. Germline CDR1 reads SEHNR; CDR2 reads FQNEAQ (reference sequence). CDR3 length: 13 amino acids. V was pared by 6 bases and J by 6 bases, with 14 bases between. Amplification of TCR beta CDR3 regions used RNA as the template. A set of HTBI primers served as the primers for a first-round RT-PCR of the TCR CDR3. One entry per CDR3 protein, called by TCRdb with MiXCR from the multiplex PCR reads. Among more than 500,000 distinct CDR3 sequences, 46% were seen once, and the ten largest hold under 20%. Exclusions: uncontrolled infection, other autoimmune disease, pregnancy, lactation. The sample is drawn from a study of T cells in Graves' hyperthyroidism and ophthalmopathy. Points from the study as a whole: By a 13 V-J model, ophthalmopathy was set apart from stable hyperthyroidism. Blood held most thyroid clonotypes expanded above 0.001 frequency. Model output signaled ophthalmopathy a median approximately 6 months ahead of onset.

This receptor was identified in an adult woman with Graves' disease, either hyperthyroidism or ophthalmopathy (not recorded which). The sample was peripheral blood or thyroid tissue (not recorded which). V usage is TRBV7-9 and J usage is TRBJ1-1; D unclear. CDR3 DNA: TGTGCCAGCAGGCGGGCCCCTTTTTCTGAAGCTTTCTTT. It codes for CASRRAPFSEAFF.